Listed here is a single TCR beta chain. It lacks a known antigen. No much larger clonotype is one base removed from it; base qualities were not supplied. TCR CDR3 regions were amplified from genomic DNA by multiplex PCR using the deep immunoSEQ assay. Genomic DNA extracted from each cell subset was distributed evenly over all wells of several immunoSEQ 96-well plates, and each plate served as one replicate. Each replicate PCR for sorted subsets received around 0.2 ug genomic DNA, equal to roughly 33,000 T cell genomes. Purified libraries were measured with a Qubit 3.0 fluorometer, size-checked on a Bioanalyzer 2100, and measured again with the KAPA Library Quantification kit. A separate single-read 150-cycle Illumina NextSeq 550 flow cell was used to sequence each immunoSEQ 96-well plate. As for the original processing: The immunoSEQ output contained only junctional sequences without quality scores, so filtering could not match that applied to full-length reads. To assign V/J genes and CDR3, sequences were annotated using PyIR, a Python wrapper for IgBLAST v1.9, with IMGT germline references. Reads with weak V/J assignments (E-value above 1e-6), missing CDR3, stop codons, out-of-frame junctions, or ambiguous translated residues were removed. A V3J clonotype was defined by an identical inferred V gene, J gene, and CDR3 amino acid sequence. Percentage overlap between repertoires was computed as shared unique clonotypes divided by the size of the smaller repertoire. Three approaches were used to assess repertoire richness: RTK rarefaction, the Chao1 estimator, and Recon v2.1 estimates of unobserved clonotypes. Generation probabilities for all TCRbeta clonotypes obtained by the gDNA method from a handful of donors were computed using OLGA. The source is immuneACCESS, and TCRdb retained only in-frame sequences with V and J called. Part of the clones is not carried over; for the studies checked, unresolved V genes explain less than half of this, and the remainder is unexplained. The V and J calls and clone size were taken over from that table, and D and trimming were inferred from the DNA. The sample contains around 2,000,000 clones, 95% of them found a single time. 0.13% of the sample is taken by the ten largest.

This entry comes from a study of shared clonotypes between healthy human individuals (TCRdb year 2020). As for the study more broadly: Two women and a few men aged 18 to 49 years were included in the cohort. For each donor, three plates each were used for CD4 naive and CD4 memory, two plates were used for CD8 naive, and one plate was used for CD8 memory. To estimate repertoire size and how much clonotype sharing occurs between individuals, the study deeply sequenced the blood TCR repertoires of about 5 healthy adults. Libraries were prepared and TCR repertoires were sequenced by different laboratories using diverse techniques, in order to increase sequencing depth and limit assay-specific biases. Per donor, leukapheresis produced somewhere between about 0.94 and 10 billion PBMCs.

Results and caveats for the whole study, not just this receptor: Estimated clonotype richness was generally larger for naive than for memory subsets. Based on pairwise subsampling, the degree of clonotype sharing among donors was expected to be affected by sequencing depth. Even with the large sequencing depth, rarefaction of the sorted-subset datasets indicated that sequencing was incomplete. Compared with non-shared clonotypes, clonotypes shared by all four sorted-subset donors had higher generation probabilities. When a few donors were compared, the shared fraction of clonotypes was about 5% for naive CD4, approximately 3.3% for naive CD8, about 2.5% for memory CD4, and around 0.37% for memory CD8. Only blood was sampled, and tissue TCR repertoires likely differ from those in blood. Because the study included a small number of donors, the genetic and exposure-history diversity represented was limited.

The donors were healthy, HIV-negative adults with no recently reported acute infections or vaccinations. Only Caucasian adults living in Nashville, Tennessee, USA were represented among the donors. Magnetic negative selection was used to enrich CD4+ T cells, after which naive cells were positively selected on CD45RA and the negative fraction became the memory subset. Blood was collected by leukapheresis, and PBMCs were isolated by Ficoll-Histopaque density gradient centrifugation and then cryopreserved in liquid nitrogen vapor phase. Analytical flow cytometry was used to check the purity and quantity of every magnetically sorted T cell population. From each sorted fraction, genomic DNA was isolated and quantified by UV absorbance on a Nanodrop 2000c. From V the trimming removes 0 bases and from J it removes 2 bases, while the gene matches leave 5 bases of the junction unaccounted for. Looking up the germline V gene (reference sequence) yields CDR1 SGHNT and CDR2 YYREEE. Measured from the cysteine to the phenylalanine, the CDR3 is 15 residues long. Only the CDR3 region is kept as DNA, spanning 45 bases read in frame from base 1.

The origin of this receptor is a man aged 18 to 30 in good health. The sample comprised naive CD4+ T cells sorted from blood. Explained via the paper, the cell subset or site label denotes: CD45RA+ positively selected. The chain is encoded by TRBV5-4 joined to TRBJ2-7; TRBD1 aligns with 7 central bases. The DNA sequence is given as TGTGCCAGCAGCTTGGCTGACAGGGTAGCCTACGAGCAGTACTTC. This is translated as CASSLADRVAYEQYF.